The clone carrying this T cell receptor beta chain was picked up many times. As yet, its antigen is unknown. Germline values: CDR1 SGDLS, CDR2 YYNGEE. The V gene end was trimmed by 6 bases and the J gene end by 3 bases; junction bases not matched to a gene: 9. This CDR3 has 15 amino acids. The data were obtained in a study of metastatic and nonmetastatic thyroid tumors. Overall study: For malignant and benign thyroid patients, tumor or nodule tissue and blood were the sources whose repertoires were compared. General study results and limits: Significantly greater TCR beta diversity was reportedly found in malignant thyroid tumors than in benign nodules (in blood and tumor).

Each patient came to thyroid surgery without any prior treatment (of any kind). TCRdb ran MiXCR on the PCR reads. The table lists around 45,000 clones, more than 3% of them singletons. This receptor was obtained from a female donor with papillary thyroid cancer or a benign thyroid nodule (not recorded which). Some clones in this sample may be carry-over from other donors' samples. Sequenced sample: blood. The genes are TRBV9 and TRBJ2-3, with 8 bases that match TRBD2. CDR3 in DNA: TGTGCCAGCACCCGGACTAGCCGGGGGACAGATACGCAGTATTTT. It is translated as CASTRTSRGTDTQYF. Together with reference TRBV9 and TRBJ2-3, the CDR3 gives the full variable domain: DSGVTQTPKHLITATGQRVTLRCSPRSGDLSVYWYQQSLDQGLQFLIQYYNGEERAKGNILERFSAQQFPDLHSELNLSSLELGDSALYFCASTRTSRGTDTQYFGPGTRLTVL.